Each of the 21 T cell receptor beta chains below was sequenced from the same sample in a study of blood T cell repertoires in COVID-19. TCRdb keeps only in-frame clones here, not all; method: immunoSEQ multiplex PCR. Here the sample spans approximately 220,000 clones, roughly 90% being singletons. The sequencing sample was made of PBMCs or T cells enriched from blood (not recorded which). These receptors all come from a woman aged 25 to 39 with acute COVID-19.

In nucleotides, the CDR3 is TGTGCCAGCAGCTTCGTGGGGCAGGGGAAGGCCGAGCAGTACTTC. Protein sequence: CASSFVGQGKAEQYF. This chain links TRBV5-6 with TRBJ2-7, with D possibly matching TRBD1 (6 bases). Germline V CDR1 and CDR2: SGHDT, YYEEEE. There are 15 residues in the CDR3. V lost 2 bases to trimming and J lost 6 bases, with 18 bases between them.

This clone has just one count. The chain links TRBV6-6 to TRBJ2-7, with a weak D call TRBD1 (5 bases). Trimming pared 6 bases from V and 4 bases from J, leaving 16 bases between. The CDR3 contains 14 residues. The germline V gene encodes CDR1 MNHNY and CDR2 SVGAGI (reference sequence). The CDR3, as DNA: TGTGCCAGCAGGGACACCACAGAAAGATACGAGCAGTACTTC. It encodes CASRDTTERYEQYF.

This clone was seen only once. This rearrangement joins TRBV6-5 to TRBJ1-1; a possible D gene is TRBD1 (6 bases). The germline V gene encodes CDR1 MNHEY and CDR2 SVGAGI. The V gene lost 1 base and the J gene lost 7 bases, with 13 bases spanning the gap. This CDR3 comprises 14 residues. CDR3 in amino acids: CASSYFTGYGEAFF. CDR3 in DNA: TGTGCCAGCAGTTACTTTACAGGGTACGGTGAAGCTTTCTTT.

The rearrangement links TRBV10-3 to TRBJ2-2; 7 positions agree with TRBD1. The CDR3 length is 15 residues. Germline V gene sequence: CDR1 ENHRY, CDR2 SYGVKD. The trim removed 8 bases at V and 1 base at J, leaving 7 bases unmatched. The CDR3, as DNA: TGTGCCATCCTCGGGACAGCAAAGAACACCGGGGAGCTGTTTTTT. Its protein product is CAILGTAKNTGELFF.

This chain's CDR3 is CAIRGQGSTNEKLFF. The CDR3 DNA follows: TGTGCCATCAGGGGACAGGGGAGTACTAATGAAAAACTGTTTTTT. The V gene is TRBV10-3, the J gene TRBJ1-4, with TRBD1 matching 10 bases. This CDR3 region has 15 residues. CDR1 is ENHRY, CDR2 SYGVKD, per germline. J lost 2 bases, V lost 6 bases, and 3 bases had no gene match.

This clone has just a few counts. The J gene is TRBJ1-2, the V gene TRBV18, with a possible D match to TRBD1 (5 bases). Germline CDR1 reads KGHSH; CDR2 reads LQKENI. V lost 1 base to trimming and J lost 6 bases, with 12 bases between them. The CDR3 runs to 14 residues. CDR3 DNA: TGTGCCAGCTCACCACTCGCCAGGGAGGATGGCTACACCTTC. Protein product: CASSPLAREDGYTF.

The CDR3 sequence: CASSVAPREDRLSYEQYF. CDR3 coding DNA: TGTGCCAGCAGCGTAGCTCCGAGGGAGGACAGGTTATCCTACGAGCAGTACTTC. This chain connects TRBV9 to TRBJ2-7; perhaps TRBD1 as D (7 bases). This CDR3 region has 18 residues. The V end was cut by 0 bases, the J end by 1 base, with 20 bases between. The germline V gene has CDR1 SGDLS and CDR2 YYNGEE.

In this sample, this clone turned up once. The V call is TRBV3-1 (or the pseudogene TRBV3-2), the J call TRBJ1-3; TRBD1 might be the D (6 bases). Germline values: CDR1 LGHDT, CDR2 YNNKEL (reference sequence). Trimming took off 3 bases at V and 5 bases at J, with 11 bases between the two ends. CDR3 length: 14 amino acids. The CDR3 region has the DNA TGTGCCAGCAGCCAGGGAGGGGGAAGAAACACCATATATTTT. Its translation: CASSQGGGRNTIYF.

This clone turned up a few times. The V gene is TRBV11-2, the J gene TRBJ1-2; TRBD1 aligns across 9 bases. Trimming took 5 bases from V and 2 from J; bases not matched to a gene: 6. The CDR3 length is 15 residues. The germline CDR1 and CDR2 sequences are SGHAT and FQNNGV. The CDR3 loop reads CASSPTGGQNYGYTF. As DNA, the CDR3 is TGTGCCAGCAGCCCGACAGGGGGACAGAACTATGGCTACACCTTC. The full variable domain, in which reference TRBV11-2 and TRBJ1-2 provide the parts outside the CDR3, is EAGVAQSPRYKIIEKRQSVAFWCNPISGHATLYWYQQILGQGPKLLIQFQNNGVVDDSQLPKDRFSAERLKGVDSTLKIQPAKLEDSAVYLCASSPTGGQNYGYTFGSGTRLTVV.

The chain has TRBV7-2 and TRBJ2-5; 10 bases are shared with TRBD2. The CDR3 spans 15 residues. Germline CDR1 is SGHTA and CDR2 is FQGNSA. V lost 2 bases, J lost 5 bases, and 5 bases stayed unmatched. DNA for the CDR3: TGTGCCAGCAGCTTACCCACTAGCGGGGTGGAGACCCAGTACTTC. Translated: CASSLPTSGVETQYF.

The chain uses TRBV5-1 and TRBJ2-5, with 10 bases identical to TRBD1. The CDR3 is 16 amino acids. V lost 5 bases to trimming and J lost 1 base; unmatched junction nucleotides: 8. Germline loops: CDR1 SGHRS, CDR2 YFSETQ. Here the CDR3 DNA reads TGCGCCAGCAGTTTCCCCCGGGACAGGGGCCAAGAGACCCAGTACTTC. Translated: CASSFPRDRGQETQYF. The entire variable domain, with the rest obtained from reference TRBV5-1 and TRBJ2-5, is as follows: KAGVTQTPRYLIKTRGQQVTLSCSPISGHRSVSWYQQTPGQGLQFLFEYFSETQRNKGNFPGRFSGRQFSNSRSEMNVSTLELGDSALYLCASSFPRDRGQETQYFGPGTRLLVL.

The rearrangement links TRBV19 to TRBJ2-1; perhaps TRBD1 as D (5 bases). CDR1 is LNHDA and CDR2 is SQIVND in the germline V gene (reference sequence). Trimming shortened V by 3 bases and J by 5 bases, and 11 bases separated the two germline ends. This CDR3 has 14 amino acids. This CDR3 is CASSMGRIHNEQFF. CDR3 coding DNA: TGTGCCAGTAGTATGGGGCGGATTCACAATGAGCAGTTCTTC.

The rearrangement joins TRBV7-3 to TRBJ2-2, with 7 bases fitting TRBD1. Germline V lookup: CDR1 SGHTA, CDR2 FQGTGA. The junction had 2 bases not matched to a gene; V was cut back by 0 bases and J by 1 base. The CDR3 runs to 16 residues. The CDR3 protein is CASSLTGGWNTGELFF. The CDR3, as DNA: TGTGCCAGCAGCTTAACAGGGGGCTGGAACACCGGGGAGCTGTTTTTT.

The gene calls are TRBV7-6 and TRBJ1-2, with D possibly TRBD1 on 5 matching bases. Germline loops: CDR1 SGHVS, CDR2 FNYEAQ. V was shortened by 3 bases and J by 6 bases, with 20 bases between the two germline ends. The CDR3 has 16 amino acids. CDR3 sequence: CASSLLTGGATDGYTF. The CDR3 coding sequence is TGTGCCAGCAGCTTGTTAACAGGAGGGGCAACGGATGGCTACACCTTC.

This CDR3 is CASSLEAGRPSYEQYF. The CDR3 DNA follows: TGTGCCAGCAGTTTAGAGGCAGGGCGACCCTCCTACGAGCAGTACTTC. V usage is TRBV28 and J usage is TRBJ2-7; D is perhaps TRBD1 (5 bases). From germline, CDR1 is MDHEN and CDR2 SYDVKM. The CDR3 has 16 amino acids. Between the trimmed V and J ends, which lost 2 bases and 0 bases, there was a span of 14 bases.

The V and J genes are TRBV19 and TRBJ1-4; 7 positions agree with TRBD1. CDR1 and CDR2 (germline): LNHDA, SQIVND (reference sequence). J gave up 8 bases and V 7 bases, and 10 bases lay outside the gene matches. CDR3 length: 14 amino acids. CDR3 coding DNA: TGTGCCAGTAAGCATGTAGGGACAGCCGAAAAACTGTTTTTT. Protein sequence: CASKHVGTAEKLFF.

The chain uses TRBV2 and TRBJ1-5; 9 nucleotides agree with TRBD1. This CDR3 has 15 amino acids. J gave up 4 bases and V 6 bases, and 7 bases lay outside the gene matches. Germline CDR1 is SNHLY and CDR2 is FYNNEI. Here the CDR3 reads CASRVTGGGNQPQHF. The CDR3 coding sequence is TGTGCCAGCAGAGTAACAGGGGGCGGAAATCAGCCCCAGCATTTT.

The J gene is TRBJ1-1, the V gene TRBV25-1; no reliable D call. CDR3 length: 17 residues. Germline-derived CDR1 and CDR2 are MGHDK and SYGVNS. V lost 0 bases to trimming and J lost 1 base, with 15 bases between them. The CDR3 spells CASSEYPGNRGNTEAFF. The CDR3 DNA follows: TGTGCCAGCAGTGAATATCCGGGGAATAGAGGGAACACTGAAGCTTTCTTT.

This chain links TRBV9 with TRBJ2-5; tentative D call: TRBD2 (5 bases). The germline CDR1 and CDR2 sequences are SGDLS and YYNGEE. Deletions cut 0 bases from V and 5 bases from J, with 8 bases between. CDR3 length: 13 amino acids. CDR3: CASSVVASETQYF. CDR3 in DNA: TGTGCCAGCAGCGTAGTAGCGAGCGAGACCCAGTACTTC.

The V gene is TRBV5-6, the J gene TRBJ1-2; 7 nucleotides align to TRBD1. Germline assignment: CDR1 SGHDT and CDR2 YYEEEE. With V trimmed by 4 bases and J by 8 bases, 11 bases remained unmatched. The CDR3 sequence is 14 residues long. The CDR3 bases are TGTGCCAGCAGCCAGACAGGGAAAGAGTGGGGCTACACCTTC. Translating it yields CASSQTGKEWGYTF.

The chain uses TRBV28 and TRBJ2-7, with 15 bases that match TRBD2. V shed 4 bases, J shed 4 bases, and the junction held 2 bases outside the gene matches. CDR3 length equals 15 residues. The germline CDR1 and CDR2 sequences are MDHEN and SYDVKM. The CDR3 spells CASSSGLAGGYEQYF. Here the CDR3 DNA reads TGTGCCAGCAGTTCCGGACTAGCGGGGGGGTACGAGCAGTACTTC.